These T cell receptor beta chains were read from a single sample in a study of blood T cell repertoires in COVID-19. Assay: immunoSEQ multiplex PCR; the TCRdb copy retains only in-frame clones and omits some. Altogether around 100,000 clones are present, nearly 90% being singletons, with the ten largest covering under 9%. Sequencing was carried out using peripheral blood. These receptors came from a woman aged 70 to 79 who had recovered from COVID-19. Both conserved end residues are part of each CDR3. The D gene is left open where the match is weak. Clone size is given for some rows only: seen once, a few or many times, or a class if the clone is expanded.

>TRBJ2-7|-|-|TRBV7-8
TGTGCCAGCAGCCCCTTGCGGGGCCCCTACGAGCAGTACTTC
CASSPLRGPYEQYF
>TRBJ1-2|TRBD1|-|TRBV5-6
TGTGCCAGCAGCTTAGGACAGGGGGCACATTATGGCTACACCTTC
CASSLGQGAHYGYTF
>TRBJ2-2|-|-|TRBV15
TGTGCCACCAGCAGAGGTGACACTTCGTACACCGGGGAGCTGTTTTTT
CATSRGDTSYTGELFF
>TRBJ1-6|TRBD1|-|TRBV5-1
TGCGCCGTATGGGACAGGGGGGAGTCACCCCTCCACTTT
CAVWDRGESPLHF
>TRBJ1-3|-|-|TRBV6-5
TGTGCCACCCAATTTGCGGTGGGGGGAGGTAACACCATATATTTT
CATQFAVGGGNTIYF
>TRBJ1-2|TRBD1|-|TRBV18
TGTGCCAGCTCACCAGGGACAGATCCCGGCTATGGCTACACCTTC
CASSPGTDPGYGYTF
>TRBJ2-2|TRBD2|-|TRBV5-1
TGCGCCAGCACACCCCAGCGGGGGGGCACCGGGGAGCTGTTTTTT
CASTPQRGGTGELFF
>TRBJ1-6|TRBD1|-|TRBV5-6
TGTGCCAGCACAGGGGGTACAGCCGACCTTAAATCACCCCTCCACTTT
CASTGGTADLKSPLHF
>TRBJ1-5|-|-|TRBV7-9
TGTGCCAGCAGTTTATCATTGCAGCCCCAGCATTTT
CASSLSLQPQHF
>TRBJ2-5|-|-|TRBV4-2
TGTGCCAGCAGCCGAGGGGAACTAGCCGGGGAGACCCAGTACTTC
CASSRGELAGETQYF
>TRBJ1-3|-|-|TRBV18
TGTGCCAGCTCACCGAGGCAGTATTGGAACACCATATATTTT
CASSPRQYWNTIYF
>TRBJ2-1|-|-|TRBV28
TGTGCCAGCAGTCACGGAGGGTATTACAATGAGCAGTTCTTC
CASSHGGYYNEQFF
>TRBJ2-7|TRBD2|-|TRBV10-3
TGTGCCACGCGACAGGGACTAGCGGGAGAAGGGGCCTACGAGCAGTACTTC
CATRQGLAGEGAYEQYF
>TRBJ2-2|-|once|TRBV7-8
TGTGCCAGCAGCGGGCCCCCCGGGGAGCTGTTTTTT
CASSGPPGELFF
>TRBJ2-7|TRBD1|-|TRBV18
TGTGCCAGCTCGACAGGGGGGTCCGAGCAGTACTTC
CASSTGGSEQYF
>TRBJ1-2|TRBD1|-|TRBV7-3
TGTGCCAGCAGCGCCGGACAGGGGGCGGGAGGCTACACCTTC
CASSAGQGAGGYTF
>TRBJ2-7|-|-|TRBV7-2
TGTGCCAGCAGCTTAGGGGGCCAGGAGCGCTACGAGCAGTACTTC
CASSLGGQERYEQYF
>TRBJ1-2|-|-|TRBV7-8
TGTGCCAGCAGGAGGGCCGCGGGGGGTATAATGAGCTACACCTTC
CASRRAAGGIMSYTF
>TRBJ1-2|TRBD1|-|TRBV5-1
TGCGCCAGCAGCCCCTGGACAGGGGGTGGCTACACCTTC
CASSPWTGGGYTF
>TRBJ2-6|-|once|TRBV28
TGTGCCAGCATGAGCCCTGGGGCCAACGTCCTGACTTTC
CASMSPGANVLTF
>TRBJ2-1|TRBD2|-|TRBV7-2
TGTGCCAGCAGCTTACGCGGGGGATCCTACAATGAGCAGTTCTTC
CASSLRGGSYNEQFF
>TRBJ2-5|-|-|TRBV9
TGTGCCAGCAGCGTAGTCGAGGACACCGACCAGTACTTC
CASSVVEDTDQYF
>TRBJ1-4|-|-|TRBV27
TGTGCCAGCAGTCCCGCCCGTCGGAGGGAAAAACTGTTTTTT
CASSPARRREKLFF
>TRBJ2-7|TRBD1|-|TRBV25-1
TGTGCCAGCAGTGGGTCTTACGGACAGGGCTACTACGAGCAGTACTTC
CASSGSYGQGYYEQYF